These 10 T cell receptor beta chains were all obtained from the same sample, sequenced in a study of T cell changes during pregnancy in multiple sclerosis. Measured with immunoSEQ multiplex PCR; TCRdb has only the in-frame clones, and not every one. This table holds 60,000 or so clones, more than 85% found once. The sequences come from peripheral blood, collected before pregnancy. The receptors were gathered from a female donor with multiple sclerosis, enrolled in a pregnancy study.

The V and J genes are TRBV7-2 and TRBJ1-2; D is uncertain. The CDR3 consists of 13 residues. The V end lost 2 bases, the J end lost 0 bases, and 4 bases lay between the germline ends. CDR1 is SGHTA, CDR2 FQGNSA, per germline. Written as DNA, the CDR3 is TGTGCCAGCAGCTTAACAGCTAACTATGGCTACACCTTC. It encodes CASSLTANYGYTF.

This rearrangement joins TRBV29-1 to TRBJ2-1; D not resolved. Germline V gene data show CDR1 as SQVTM and CDR2 as ANQGSEA. The CDR3 sequence is 13 residues long. The CDR3 coding sequence is TGCACCCAACCTGGCTCGTCCTACAATGAGCAGTTCTTC. This codes for CTQPGSSYNEQFF.

The chain links TRBV2 to TRBJ2-1; 8 nucleotides match TRBD2. This CDR3 is built from 15 residues. Germline V CDR1 and CDR2: SNHLY, FYNNEI. The J segment lost 7 bases and the V segment lost 6 bases, leaving 11 bases of the junction unmatched. The CDR3 loop reads CASSYLISGGNEQFF. In DNA form, the CDR3 reads TGTGCCAGCAGCTATCTGATTTCGGGGGGGAATGAGCAGTTCTTC. The full variable domain, rest sourced from reference TRBV2 and TRBJ2-1, is EPEVTQTPSHQVTQMGQEVILRCVPISNHLYFYWYRQILGQKVEFLVSFYNNEISEKSEIFDDQFSVERPDGSNFTLKIRSTKLEDSAMYFCASSYLISGGNEQFFGPGTRLTVL.

The chain carries TRBV9 and TRBJ1-2, with 9 bases lining up with TRBD1. J lost 6 bases, V lost 4 bases, and 4 bases had no gene match. CDR3 length: 13 residues. Germline V lookup: CDR1 SGDLS, CDR2 YYNGEE. CDR3 sequence: CASSSRQGDGYTF. CDR3 bases: TGTGCCAGCAGCTCCCGACAGGGGGATGGCTACACCTTC.

This chain uses TRBV7-2 with TRBJ2-1, with TRBD2 matching over 8 bases. The J segment lost 4 bases and the V segment lost 3 bases, leaving 5 bases of the junction unmatched. Germline loops: CDR1 SGHTA, CDR2 FQGNSA. The CDR3 contains 15 residues. The CDR3 protein is CASSFNGGEYNEQFF. The CDR3 DNA reads TGTGCCAGCAGCTTCAACGGGGGGGAATACAATGAGCAGTTCTTC.

This rearrangement joins TRBV13 to TRBJ2-1; no definite D call. This CDR3 is built from 12 residues. V shed 5 bases and J shed 9 bases, with 11 bases lying between them. Germline CDR1 reads PRHDT; CDR2 reads FYEKMQ (reference sequence). The CDR3 DNA is TGTGCCAGCAGCCACTTTACGTTTGAGCAGTTCTTC. As protein: CASSHFTFEQFF.

The rearrangement joins TRBV19 to TRBJ1-1, with 8 nucleotides matching TRBD1. CDR3 length: 17 amino acids. Per the germline V gene, CDR1 is LNHDA and CDR2 is SQIVND (reference sequence). Trimming at V came to 4 bases and at J to 0 bases, leaving 10 bases not matched to a gene. CDR3 protein: CASSTTGGGTMNTEAFF. CDR3 coding DNA: TGTGCCAGTAGTACTACAGGGGGGGGGACTATGAACACTGAAGCTTTCTTT.

The chain links TRBV4-3 to TRBJ1-2; D possibly corresponds to TRBD1 (6 bases). This CDR3 has 13 residues. Germline loops: CDR1 LGHNA, CDR2 YSLEER. V was cut by 4 bases and J by 8 bases, with 14 bases left in between. CDR3 sequence: CASSPGTLGGYTF. The CDR3 DNA reads as TGCGCCAGCAGCCCAGGGACACTCGGAGGCTACACCTTC.

The chain has TRBV14 and TRBJ1-1; TRBD1 might be the D (6 bases). In germline, CDR1 is SGHDN, CDR2 FVKESK. Trimming cost V 0 bases and J 11 bases, with 10 bases left between them. There are 12 residues in the CDR3. CDR3 protein: CASSQDRTGAFF. The CDR3 region has the DNA TGTGCCAGCAGCCAAGACCGCACAGGGGCTTTCTTT.

The rearrangement uses TRBV2 and TRBJ2-5; 14 nucleotides line up with TRBD2. CDR3 length equals 16 residues. The germline CDR1 and CDR2 sequences are SNHLY and FYNNEI. Trimming removed 6 bases from V and 5 bases from J; junction bases left unmatched: 8. Here the CDR3 reads CASRGLAGGPMETQYF. The CDR3 DNA sequence: TGTGCCAGCAGAGGACTAGCGGGGGGCCCGATGGAGACCCAGTACTTC.